Listed below are T cell receptor beta chains from one sample, sequenced in a study of cytomegalovirus exposure and HLA in healthy donors. TCRdb keeps only in-frame clones here, not all; method: immunoSEQ multiplex PCR. The data show roughly 150,000 clones, around 80% seen once. Sample: PBMCs. All receptors derive from a male donor in good health and CMV-seronegative. Both conserved end residues are part of each CDR3. D genes are given only for firm matches. Clone size appears in some rows only: once, few, many, or a class for an expanded clone.

cdr3_aa cdr3_nt j_call clone_size v_call d_call
CASSLSGTVSGNTIYF TGTGCCAGCAGCTTGTCCGGGACAGTTTCTGGAAACACCATATATTTT TRBJ1-3 - TRBV5-6 TRBD1
CSVVVTGANVLTF TGCAGCGTTGTGGTGACAGGGGCCAACGTCCTGACTTTC TRBJ2-6 - TRBV29-1 -
CATSSTPHSYEQYF TGTGCCACCAGCAGTACCCCACACAGCTACGAGCAGTACTTC TRBJ2-7 few TRBV15 -
CAWSVLGSSYGYTF TGTGCCTGGAGTGTATTAGGGAGTAGCTATGGCTACACCTTC TRBJ1-2 few TRBV30 -
CAWSAKTGLPNTEAFF TGTGCCTGGAGTGCGAAAACGGGTCTGCCTAACACTGAAGCTTTCTTT TRBJ1-1 - TRBV30 -
CASSRLRDSLGETQYF TGTGCCAGCAGCCGACTAAGGGACAGCCTCGGGGAGACCCAGTACTTC TRBJ2-5 - TRBV11-2 TRBD1
CAIFRTQGNTGELFF TGTGCCATCTTCCGGACGCAGGGGAACACCGGGGAGCTGTTTTTT TRBJ2-2 - TRBV10-3 -
CASSDRTYEQYF TGTGCCAGCAGTGACAGAACCTACGAGCAGTACTTC TRBJ2-7 - TRBV6-1 -
CASSHEGARGQPQHF TGCGCCAGCAGCCATGAGGGAGCCCGAGGTCAGCCCCAGCATTTT TRBJ1-5 - TRBV4-1 -
CASSFREKGYTF TGTGCCAGCAGCTTTAGAGAAAAGGGCTACACCTTC TRBJ1-2 - TRBV5-8 -
CSHSGWGTEAFF TGCAGCCACTCGGGGTGGGGAACTGAAGCTTTCTTT TRBJ1-1 - TRBV29-1 -
CASSSPSAGMNTEAFF TGCGCCAGCAGCTCTCCTAGTGCCGGGATGAACACTGAAGCTTTCTTT TRBJ1-1 - TRBV5-1 -
CASSPGGSATNEKLFF TGCGCCAGCAGCCCAGGGGGATCCGCAACTAATGAAAAACTGTTTTTT TRBJ1-4 once TRBV5-1 TRBD1
CASSPPSGAYEQYF TGTGCCAGCAGCCCCCCCTCCGGAGCCTACGAGCAGTACTTC TRBJ2-7 few TRBV11-1 -
CASSQDRTGHSYNEQFF TGTGCCAGCAGCCAAGATAGGACAGGGCACTCCTACAATGAGCAGTTCTTC TRBJ2-1 once TRBV4-2 TRBD1
CASSLAGDRAQPQHF TGCGCCAGCAGCTTGGCGGGGGACAGGGCTCAGCCCCAGCATTTT TRBJ1-5 - TRBV5-1 TRBD1
CASSEWQGADTQYF TGCGCCAGCAGTGAGTGGCAGGGGGCAGATACGCAGTATTTT TRBJ2-3 - TRBV10-1 TRBD1
CASSFKNTGELFF TGTGCCAGCAGCTTTAAGAACACCGGGGAGCTGTTTTTT TRBJ2-2 - TRBV5-4 -
CATSRGAQGAYSNQPQHF TGTGCCACCAGCAGAGGCGCCCAGGGGGCCTATAGCAATCAGCCCCAGCATTTT TRBJ1-5 once TRBV15 TRBD1
CASSYRGGPLNEQYF TGTGCCAGCAGTTACAGGGGGGGGCCTTTGAACGAGCAGTACTTC TRBJ2-7 few TRBV6-5 -
CASSLLTETEAFF TGTGCCAGCAGCTTATTGACGGAGACTGAAGCTTTCTTT TRBJ1-1 - TRBV7-9 -
CASSLARGGRIKGLAGGYEQFF TGTGCCAGCAGCTTAGCGAGGGGAGGCAGAATTAAGGGACTAGCGGGGGGCTATGAGCAGTTCTTC TRBJ2-1 - TRBV7-2 TRBD2
CASSLSIGLVYNEQFF TGTGCCAGCAGTTTGTCTATAGGACTGGTATACAATGAGCAGTTCTTC TRBJ2-1 - TRBV27 -
CAWGYSPNEKLFF TGTGCCTGGGGCTACAGTCCTAATGAAAAACTGTTTTTT TRBJ1-4 - TRBV30 -
CAWRSARGIMNTEAFF TGTGCCTGGAGGTCGGCCAGGGGGATAATGAACACTGAAGCTTTCTTT TRBJ1-1 few TRBV30 TRBD1
CSVVRDYSRETQYF TGCAGCGTTGTCCGGGACTACTCACGGGAGACCCAGTACTTC TRBJ2-5 - TRBV29-1 TRBD2
CASSTGTAYEQYF TGTGCCAGCAGTACCGGGACAGCCTACGAGCAGTACTTC TRBJ2-7 - TRBV7-9 TRBD1
CASSLRFPGRNEQFF TGTGCCAGCAGTTTAAGATTCCCAGGGCGGAATGAGCAGTTCTTC TRBJ2-1 - TRBV28 -
CASARRLGRANYGYTF TGTGCCAGCGCCCGTAGGTTGGGGAGAGCTAACTATGGCTACACCTTC TRBJ1-2 - TRBV19 -
CAWSPRGEKLFF TGTGCCTGGAGCCCGCGGGGGGAAAAACTGTTTTTT TRBJ1-4 - TRBV30 -
CASSLDGTGHEKLFF TGTGCCAGCAGCTTAGACGGGACAGGGCATGAAAAACTGTTTTTT TRBJ1-4 - TRBV11-2 TRBD1
CASSSGGDTQYF TGTGCCAGCAGCTCAGGGGGAGATACGCAGTATTTT TRBJ2-3 once TRBV5-6 TRBD1
CASSMGTSSYNEQFF TGTGCCAGCAGCATGGGGACAAGCTCCTACAATGAGCAGTTCTTC TRBJ2-1 - TRBV9 -
CASSSPVKGNEKLFF TGTGCCAGCAGTTCCCCGGTGAAGGGGAATGAAAAACTGTTTTTT TRBJ1-4 few TRBV27 -
CASSYSNAGNIYEQYF TGTGCCAGCAGTTACTCGAACGCGGGGAATATCTACGAGCAGTACTTC TRBJ2-7 - TRBV6-5 -
CASSPRGEAVTQYF TGCGCCAGCAGCCCACGGGGGGAGGCCGTGACCCAGTACTTC TRBJ2-5 - TRBV4-1 TRBD2
CASSPHRAGANVLTF TGTGCCAGCAGTCCCCACAGGGCAGGGGCCAACGTCCTGACTTTC TRBJ2-6 - TRBV27 -
CSSSPSLVRETQYF TGTTCCAGCAGCCCCTCTTTGGTGAGAGAGACCCAGTACTTC TRBJ2-5 once TRBV7-9 -
CASSHDGAGGSADTQYF TGCGCCAGCAGCCACGATGGGGCGGGGGGGTCCGCAGATACGCAGTATTTT TRBJ2-3 - TRBV4-3 TRBD2
CASSDSDQETQYF TGCGCCAGCAGTGACAGCGACCAAGAGACCCAGTACTTC TRBJ2-5 - TRBV10-1 -
CASRRQGNTGELFF TGTGCCAGTAGGCGACAGGGAAACACCGGGGAGCTGTTTTTT TRBJ2-2 once TRBV19 TRBD1
CASSVQGNTGELFF TGTGCCAGCAGTGTACAGGGTAACACCGGGGAGCTGTTTTTT TRBJ2-2 - TRBV6-5 -
CAISPQDRGLIPGELFF TGTGCCATCAGCCCCCAGGACAGGGGGCTGATCCCCGGGGAGCTGTTTTTT TRBJ2-2 - TRBV10-3 TRBD1
CASGDRVSDEQYF TGCGCCAGCGGGGACAGGGTTTCGGATGAGCAGTACTTC TRBJ2-7 once TRBV5-1 TRBD1
CAGSTYQETQYF TGTGCCGGCAGCACATACCAAGAGACCCAGTACTTC TRBJ2-5 - TRBV7-2 -
CASSRDRGTDTQYF TGTGCCAGCAGCCGGGACAGAGGCACAGATACGCAGTATTTT TRBJ2-3 - TRBV2 TRBD1
CASSSLAVGVLTYEQYF TGTGCCAGCAGCTCCCTCGCTGTCGGGGTCTTGACCTACGAGCAGTACTTC TRBJ2-7 once TRBV13 -
CASSYSGRGDTIYF TGTGCCAGCAGTTACTCCGGGAGAGGAGACACCATATATTTT TRBJ1-3 - TRBV6-6 -
CASSLDRPRGGYTF TGTGCCAGCAGCTTAGATAGGCCGAGGGGGGGCTACACCTTC TRBJ1-2 - TRBV11-2 -
CASSLIVAGTVNTEAFF TGTGCCAGCAGCTTGATCGTGGCCGGGACAGTGAACACTGAAGCTTTCTTT TRBJ1-1 - TRBV11-2 TRBD1
CAISESGGLGNQPQHF TGTGCCATCAGTGAGTCCGGGGGGTTGGGCAATCAGCCCCAGCATTTT TRBJ1-5 few TRBV10-3 -
CASSFRSDRSLNTEAFF TGTGCCAGCAGCTTCCGCTCGGACAGATCATTGAACACTGAAGCTTTCTTT TRBJ1-1 - TRBV7-2 -
CAWSVGTIRFF TGTGCCTGGAGTGTCGGAACTATACGGTTTTTT TRBJ1-4 - TRBV30 -
CASSDTDRVGYGYTF TGTGCCAGCAGCGACACGGACAGGGTCGGCTATGGCTACACCTTC TRBJ1-2 - TRBV2 TRBD1
CASNLEMRADTQYF TGTGCCAGCAATCTCGAAATGAGGGCAGATACGCAGTATTTT TRBJ2-3 few TRBV2 -
CASSQSGVGRETQYF TGTGCCAGCAGCCAAAGCGGGGTTGGGCGAGAGACCCAGTACTTC TRBJ2-5 - TRBV5-5 TRBD2
CASGTGHQPQHF TGTGCCTCTGGGACAGGGCATCAGCCCCAGCATTTT TRBJ1-5 - TRBV30 TRBD1
CASSPGQGAASEQFF TGTGCCAGCAGCCCCGGACAGGGGGCCGCAAGTGAGCAGTTCTTC TRBJ2-1 - TRBV11-3 TRBD1